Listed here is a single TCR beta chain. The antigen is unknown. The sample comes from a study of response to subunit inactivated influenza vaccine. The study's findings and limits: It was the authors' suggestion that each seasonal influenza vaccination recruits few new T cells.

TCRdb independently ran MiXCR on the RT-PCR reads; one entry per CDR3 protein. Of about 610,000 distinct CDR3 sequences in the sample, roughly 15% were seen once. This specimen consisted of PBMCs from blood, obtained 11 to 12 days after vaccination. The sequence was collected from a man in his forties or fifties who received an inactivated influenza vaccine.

CDR3 sequence reads: CAISPLVGEQYF. The CDR3 coding sequence is TGTGCCATCAGTCCACTTGTCGGCGAGCAGTACTTC. The chain links TRBV10-3 to TRBJ2-7; D remains unclear. Germline V gives CDR1 ENHRY, CDR2 SYGVKD. The CDR3 has 12 residues. V lost 5 bases to trimming and J lost 6 bases, with 11 bases between them.